Below, 21 T cell receptor beta chains from the same sample are listed, as sequenced in a study of blood T cell repertoires in COVID-19. TCRdb's copy holds only in-frame clones and misses some; the assay was immunoSEQ multiplex PCR. The data hold about 440,000 clones, with around 89% observed a single time. The sequencing input was peripheral blood. These receptor sequences come from a young woman with acute or convalescent COVID-19.

The V call is TRBV9, the J call TRBJ1-3, with D maybe TRBD1 (6 bases). CDR3 length equals 16 residues. V dropped 0 bases and J dropped 2 bases, with 12 bases sitting between them. CDR1 is SGDLS and CDR2 is YYNGEE in the germline V gene. The DNA for the CDR3 is TGTGCCAGCAGCGTAGAACCAGGGGTCCCTGGAAACACCATATATTTT. The encoded protein is CASSVEPGVPGNTIYF.

This chain connects TRBV4-1 to TRBJ2-5, with D perhaps TRBD2 (6 bases). The CDR3 covers 16 residues. Germline assignment: CDR1 MGHRA and CDR2 YSYEKL. Trimming took off 2 bases at V and 1 base at J, with 14 bases between the two ends. The CDR3 DNA sequence: TGCGCCAGCAGCCAAACGACTAGTCACGGCCAAGAGACCCAGTACTTC. Protein product: CASSQTTSHGQETQYF.

The chain recombines TRBV5-4 with TRBJ2-3; D may be TRBD2 (5 bases). Germline assignment: CDR1 SGHNT and CDR2 YYREEE (reference sequence). The CDR3 is made up of 14 amino acids. The ends were cut back, 1 base at V and 5 bases at J, with 11 bases in the middle. CDR3 nucleotides: TGTGCCAGCAGCTTGTCAAGCGGAAAAGATACGCAGTATTTT. Translating gives CASSLSSGKDTQYF.

The V call is TRBV7-6, the J call TRBJ1-6; no clear D gene. Germline lookup yields CDR1 SGHVS and CDR2 FNYEAQ. The CDR3 has 17 residues. Deletions cut 5 bases from V and 8 bases from J, with 22 bases between. This chain's CDR3 is CASSPVGRPSLHSPLHF. The CDR3 bases are TGTGCCAGCAGCCCGGTAGGGAGACCGAGCTTACATTCACCCCTCCACTTT. The full variable domain, in which reference TRBV7-6 and TRBJ1-6 provide the parts outside the CDR3, is GAGVSQSPRYKVTKRGQDVALRCDPISGHVSLYWYRQALGQGPEFLTYFNYEAQQDKSGLPNDRFSAERPEGSISTLTIQRTEQRDSAMYRCASSPVGRPSLHSPLHFGNGTRLTVT.

This clone has more than one count but fewer than ten. The rearrangement uses TRBV7-9 and TRBJ2-7; 8 bases are a match to TRBD2. In germline, CDR1 is SEHNR, CDR2 FQNEAQ (reference sequence). V shed 5 bases and J 3 bases; nucleotides not matched to a gene: 12. This CDR3 has 16 residues. CDR3 nucleotides: TGTGCCAGCAGCCCGGGTGGGGCGGGGGGTATCTACGAGCAGTACTTC. As protein: CASSPGGAGGIYEQYF.

The chain couples TRBV28 to TRBJ1-1; D is unresolved. In germline, CDR1 is MDHEN, CDR2 SYDVKM. This CDR3 region has 13 residues. Trimming took off 6 bases at V and 2 bases at J, with 10 bases between the two ends. The CDR3 bases are TGTGCCAGCAGAGAGACACTCAACACTGAAGCTTTCTTT. Translated: CASRETLNTEAFF.

J is TRBJ1-1 and V is TRBV28; perhaps TRBD1 as D (6 bases). The length of the CDR3 is 12 residues. Trimming cost V 3 bases and J 11 bases, with 13 bases left between them. Per germline, CDR1 MDHEN and CDR2 SYDVKM. The CDR3 DNA is TGTGCCAGCAGTTTGGGGGGGCGGGAGGCTTTCTTT. It encodes CASSLGGREAFF.

This sequence joins TRBV5-5 and TRBJ1-2, with 7 bases lining up with TRBD1. The length of the CDR3 is 17 residues. Germline CDR1 reads SGHKS; CDR2 reads YYEKEE (reference sequence). V was clipped by 4 bases and J by 5 bases; unmatched bases: 17. The CDR3 sequence is CASSPSMGQNPQYGYTF. The DNA of the CDR3 is TGTGCCAGCAGCCCGTCTATGGGACAGAACCCTCAATATGGCTACACCTTC.

V gene TRBV6-1 combines with J gene TRBJ2-7; no clear D gene. The ends were cut back, 3 bases at V and 7 bases at J, with 7 bases in the middle. Germline loops: CDR1 MNHNS, CDR2 SASEGT. This CDR3 has 11 amino acids. Here the CDR3 reads CASSDAWEQYF. CDR3 coding DNA: TGTGCCAGCAGTGACGCGTGGGAGCAGTACTTC.

Note on this clone: A read error may explain this, as a much larger clone is one base away. In DNA form, the CDR3 reads TGTGCCAGCAGTGAGACAGGGGGCAATCAGCCCCAGCATTTT. As protein: CASSETGGNQPQHF. This chain connects TRBV28 to TRBJ1-5; the match to TRBD1 covers 8 bases. Trimming at V came to 5 bases and at J to 2 bases, leaving 2 bases not matched to a gene. Germline V gives CDR1 MDHEN, CDR2 SYDVKM. The CDR3 runs 14 residues. The complete variable domain, with remaining parts taken from reference TRBV28 and TRBJ1-5, reads DVKVTQSSRYLVKRTGEKVFLECVQDMDHENMFWYRQDPGLGLRLIYFSYDVKMKEKGDIPEGYSVSREKKERFSLILESASTNQTSMYLCASSETGGNQPQHFGDGTRLSIL.

The V call is TRBV5-1, the J call TRBJ2-5, with 10 positions matching TRBD1. In germline, CDR1 is SGHRS, CDR2 YFSETQ. The V segment lost 4 bases and the J segment 6 bases; nucleotides outside the gene matches: 9. The CDR3 spans 15 residues. The CDR3 sequence: CASSASGTGEKTQYF. The CDR3 DNA sequence: TGCGCCAGCAGCGCCTCCGGGACAGGGGAAAAGACCCAGTACTTC.

This clone was detected once. The identical CDR3 is also encoded by other nucleotide sequences in the sample. The CDR3: CASSLTGGNTIYF. As DNA, the CDR3 is TGTGCCAGCAGCTTGACTGGAGGAAACACCATATATTTT. V usage is TRBV12-3 or TRBV12-4 and J usage is TRBJ1-3; D call uncertain. CDR3 length equals 13 residues. Trimming took 6 bases from V and 4 from J, leaving 10 bases between them.

The genes are TRBV7-3 and TRBJ2-5, with 7 bases identical to TRBD2. Per the germline V gene, CDR1 is SGHTA and CDR2 is FQGTGA. Trimming at V came to 2 bases and at J to 4 bases, leaving 7 bases not matched to a gene. The CDR3 covers 15 residues. CDR3 DNA: TGTGCCAGCAGCTTAGGGATAGCGGGTGCAGAGACCCAGTACTTC. The encoded protein is CASSLGIAGAETQYF.

This sequence joins TRBV18 and TRBJ2-7; TRBD1 matches at 7 bases. The junction had 2 bases not matched to a gene; V was cut back by 0 bases and J by 3 bases. The germline CDR1 and CDR2 sequences are KGHSH and LQKENI. The CDR3 runs to 14 residues. In nucleotides, the CDR3 is TGTGCCAGCTCACCACCTTGGGACAGCTACGAGCAGTACTTC. This gives the protein CASSPPWDSYEQYF.

V is TRBV5-6 and J is TRBJ2-7, with a tentative D call TRBD2 (6 bases). Between the trimmed V and J ends, which lost 3 bases and 3 bases, there was a span of 13 bases. Germline V CDR1 and CDR2: SGHDT, YYEEEE. This CDR3 region has 14 residues. The CDR3: CASSSPGTDYEQYF. The CDR3 bases are TGTGCCAGCAGCTCCCCAGGGACTGACTACGAGCAGTACTTC.

The chain employs TRBV11-2 and TRBJ2-1; D uncertain. Germline V gives CDR1 SGHAT, CDR2 FQNNGV. The V and J ends lost 0 bases and 0 bases respectively, with 6 bases between them. This CDR3 comprises 15 residues. The CDR3 DNA follows: TGTGCCAGCAGCTTAGATATGAGCTCCTACAATGAGCAGTTCTTC. It is translated as CASSLDMSSYNEQFF.

The chain is built from TRBV10-3 and TRBJ2-7; 8 bases fit TRBD2. The CDR3 sequence is 17 residues long. V lost 2 bases and J lost 0; bases outside the gene matches: 9. CDR1 is ENHRY, CDR2 SYGVKD, per germline. The CDR3 sequence is CAISERGGVGDSYEQYF. The CDR3 nucleotides read TGTGCCATCAGTGAGCGGGGGGGAGTGGGAGACTCCTACGAGCAGTACTTC.

V and J are TRBV5-4 and TRBJ2-7; the match to TRBD1 covers 8 bases. Germline CDR1 is SGHNT and CDR2 is YYREEE (reference sequence). V lost 5 bases to trimming and J lost 0 bases; unmatched junction nucleotides: 10. The CDR3 runs to 16 residues. CDR3 amino acids: CASRFKPGQGSYEQYF. As DNA, the CDR3 is TGTGCCAGCAGGTTCAAGCCCGGACAGGGCTCCTACGAGCAGTACTTC.

The rearrangement links TRBV12-3 or TRBV12-4 to TRBJ1-1; no reliable D call. V lost 3 bases to trimming and J lost 5 bases, with 4 bases between them. This CDR3 has 11 amino acids. CDR3 coding DNA: TGTGCCAGCAGTTTCGGGACTGAAGCTTTCTTT. Translating it yields CASSFGTEAFF.

The table lists this clone with a count of one. The chain joins TRBV9 to TRBJ2-7, with 12 bases that match TRBD1. The CDR3 sequence is 16 residues long. The V gene's germline CDR1 is SGDLS and CDR2 YYNGEE. V shed 2 bases, J shed 5 bases, and the junction held 8 bases outside the gene matches. The chain's CDR3 is CASSVGGGTGGHEQYF. CDR3 coding DNA: TGTGCCAGCAGCGTCGGGGGCGGGACAGGGGGCCACGAGCAGTACTTC.

Concerning this clone itself: The same CDR3 is also encoded by other DNA sequences in this sample. The rearrangement links TRBV28 to TRBJ2-7; maybe TRBD2 (5 bases). The length of the CDR3 is 12 residues. From germline, CDR1 is MDHEN and CDR2 SYDVKM. The V end lost 6 bases, the J end lost 6 bases, and 12 bases lay between the germline ends. CDR3 loop: CASSPPRGEQYF. The CDR3 DNA sequence: TGTGCCAGCAGCCCTCCCCGGGGCGAGCAGTACTTC.